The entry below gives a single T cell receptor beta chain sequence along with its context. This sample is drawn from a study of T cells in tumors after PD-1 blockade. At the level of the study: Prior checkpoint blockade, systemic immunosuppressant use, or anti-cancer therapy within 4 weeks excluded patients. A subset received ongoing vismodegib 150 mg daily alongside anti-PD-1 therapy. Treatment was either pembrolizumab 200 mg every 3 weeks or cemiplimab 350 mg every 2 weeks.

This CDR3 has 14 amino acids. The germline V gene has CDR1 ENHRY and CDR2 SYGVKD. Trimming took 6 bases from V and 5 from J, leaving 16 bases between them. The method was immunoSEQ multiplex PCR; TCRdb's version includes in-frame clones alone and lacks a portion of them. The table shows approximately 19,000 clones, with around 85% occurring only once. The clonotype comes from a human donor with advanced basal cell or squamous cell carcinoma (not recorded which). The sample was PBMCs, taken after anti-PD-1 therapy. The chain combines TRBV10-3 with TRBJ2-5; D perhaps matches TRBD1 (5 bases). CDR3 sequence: CAISRAGPEETQYF. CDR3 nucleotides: TGTGCCATCAGCCGAGCAGGGCCTGAGGAGACCCAGTACTTC.